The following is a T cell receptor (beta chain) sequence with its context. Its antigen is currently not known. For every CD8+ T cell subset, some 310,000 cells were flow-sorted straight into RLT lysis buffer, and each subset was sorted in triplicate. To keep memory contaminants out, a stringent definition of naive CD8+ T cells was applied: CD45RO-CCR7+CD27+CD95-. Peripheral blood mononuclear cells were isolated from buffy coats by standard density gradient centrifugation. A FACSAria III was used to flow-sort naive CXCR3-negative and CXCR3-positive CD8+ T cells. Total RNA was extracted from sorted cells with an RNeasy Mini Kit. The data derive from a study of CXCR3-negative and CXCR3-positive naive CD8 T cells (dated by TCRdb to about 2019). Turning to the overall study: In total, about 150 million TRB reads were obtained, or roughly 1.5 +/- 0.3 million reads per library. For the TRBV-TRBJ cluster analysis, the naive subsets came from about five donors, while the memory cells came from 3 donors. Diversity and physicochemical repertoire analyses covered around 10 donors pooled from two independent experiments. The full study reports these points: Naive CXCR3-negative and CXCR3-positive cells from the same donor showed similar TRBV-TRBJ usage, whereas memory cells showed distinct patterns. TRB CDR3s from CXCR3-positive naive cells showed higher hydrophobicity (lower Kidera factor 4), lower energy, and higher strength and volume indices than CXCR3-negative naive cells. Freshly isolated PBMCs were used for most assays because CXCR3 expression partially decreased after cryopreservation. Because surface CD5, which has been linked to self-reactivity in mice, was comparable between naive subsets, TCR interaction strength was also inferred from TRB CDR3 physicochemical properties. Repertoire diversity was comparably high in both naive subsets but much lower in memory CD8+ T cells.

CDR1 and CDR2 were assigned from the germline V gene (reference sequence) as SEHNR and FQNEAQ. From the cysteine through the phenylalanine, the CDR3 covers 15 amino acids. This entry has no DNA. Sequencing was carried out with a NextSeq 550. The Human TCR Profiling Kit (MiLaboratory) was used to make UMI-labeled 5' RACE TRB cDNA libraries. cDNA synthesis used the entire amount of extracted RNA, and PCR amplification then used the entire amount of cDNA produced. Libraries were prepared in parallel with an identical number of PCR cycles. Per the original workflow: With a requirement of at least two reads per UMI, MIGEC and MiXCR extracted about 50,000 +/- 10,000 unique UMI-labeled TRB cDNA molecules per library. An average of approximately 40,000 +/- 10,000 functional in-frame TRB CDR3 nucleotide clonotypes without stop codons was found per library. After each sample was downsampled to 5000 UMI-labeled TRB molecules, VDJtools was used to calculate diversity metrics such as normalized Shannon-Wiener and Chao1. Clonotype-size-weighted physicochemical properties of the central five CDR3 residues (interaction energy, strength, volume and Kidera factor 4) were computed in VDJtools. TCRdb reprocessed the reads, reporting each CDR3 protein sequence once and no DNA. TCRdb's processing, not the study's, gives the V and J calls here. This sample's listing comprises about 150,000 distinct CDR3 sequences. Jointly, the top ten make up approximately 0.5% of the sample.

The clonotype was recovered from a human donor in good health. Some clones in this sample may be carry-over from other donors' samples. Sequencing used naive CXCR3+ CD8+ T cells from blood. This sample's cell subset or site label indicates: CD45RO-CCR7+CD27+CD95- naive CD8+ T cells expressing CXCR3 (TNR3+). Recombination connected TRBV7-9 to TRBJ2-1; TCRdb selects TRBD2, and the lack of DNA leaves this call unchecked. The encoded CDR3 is CASSLSSGGAWEQFF. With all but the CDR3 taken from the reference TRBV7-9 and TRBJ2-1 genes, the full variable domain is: DTGVSQNPRHKITKRGQNVTFRCDPISEHNRLYWYRQTLGQGPEFLTYFQNEAQLEKSRLLSDRFSAERPKGSFSTLEIQRTEQGDSAMYLCASSLSSGGAWEQFFGPGTRLTVL.